This section outlines one T cell receptor (beta chain) sequence together with its context. Sequencing was performed with immunoSEQ multiplex PCR; in TCRdb, only in-frame clones are kept and a portion is missing. The table records fewer than 130,000 clones, around 85% of them present only once. This sample stems from a study of PD-L1 blockade in urothelial cancer. Study-level information: Most patients, about 90% of the roughly 29, were males with bladder-origin cancer.

The ends lost 5 bases at V and 7 bases at J; junction bases unmatched: 14. The V gene's germline CDR1 is MDHEN and CDR2 SYDVKM. CDR3 length equals 16 residues. Locally advanced or metastatic urothelial carcinoma affected the patients. Per patient, between 1 and 8 samples were collected at pretreatment and on-treatment time points. Material: PBMCs, obtained around atezolizumab (anti-PD-L1) treatment. This chain connects TRBV28 to TRBJ2-1, with TRBD2 matching over 7 bases. This TCR derives from a man in his fifties or sixties with urothelial cancer. Written as DNA, the CDR3 is TGTGCCAGCAGTCGTAGCGGGCACCCTGGGTCTAATGAGCAGTTCTTC. Encoded protein: CASSRSGHPGSNEQFF. The full variable domain, rest sourced from reference TRBV28 and TRBJ2-1, is DVKVTQSSRYLVKRTGEKVFLECVQDMDHENMFWYRQDPGLGLRLIYFSYDVKMKEKGDIPEGYSVSREKKERFSLILESASTNQTSMYLCASSRSGHPGSNEQFFGPGTRLTVL.